Here is one T cell receptor beta chain with its context. What it recognizes is unknown. This sample stems from a study of blood T cells in healthy people across ages. Regarding the study as a whole: The unknown donor CMV status may have confounded expanded clonotype changes.

The CDR3 is made up of 15 amino acids. Trimming removed 5 bases from V and 0 bases from J; junction bases left unmatched: 3. Per the germline V gene, CDR1 is SGHTA and CDR2 is FQGNSA. A second PCR, run for roughly 7 to 12 cycles, used a sample-barcoded 5' primer plus a J-beta primer mix. Each cDNA molecule, via a template-switch adaptor with 12 random nucleotides, was tagged. Via MiXCR, TCRdb re-called the 5' RACE reads, giving one row per CDR3 protein. The table includes approximately 360,000 distinct CDR3 sequences, 50% to 60% detected once. The sequenced sample was blood. The rearrangement uses TRBV7-2 and TRBJ2-3, with TRBD1 matching over 9 bases. This TCR was sampled from a man aged 55 to 70 in good health. The CDR3 DNA reads TGTGCCAGCAGCCCCGGACAGGGGAGCACAGATACGCAGTATTTT. Translation: CASSPGQGSTDTQYF.